This T cell receptor (beta chain) was identified in a study of blood T cell repertoires in COVID-19. Germline lookup yields CDR1 SGHTA and CDR2 FQGNSA. The CDR3 is 18 residues long. V shed 1 base and J 2 bases; nucleotides not matched to a gene: 14. Authors' data handling: Amplification of reference gene primers provided the estimated nucleated cell counts. Repertoires were generated with immunoSEQ multiplex PCR, while TCRdb's copy carries only in-frame clones and drops some. That table is the source of V, J and clone size, and D and trimming were worked out from the DNA. The sample has around 60,000 clones, around 77% seen once.

The TCR was taken from an elderly man with active or convalescent COVID-19. Sequencing was performed on peripheral blood. V and J are TRBV7-2 and TRBJ2-7; TRBD1 matches 7 bases. The DNA for the CDR3 is TGTGCCAGCAGCTTAGAGGGGCGACAGGGTAGCATGGCCTACGAGCAGTACTTC. Translated: CASSLEGRQGSMAYEQYF.